Reported below is one T cell receptor beta chain. Its antigen is as yet unknown. One end of the junction does not line up with germline, which may come from a read error. TCRdb passed the reads through MiXCR, listing each CDR3 protein once. The data contain about 42,000 distinct CDR3 sequences, more than 9% of them singletons. This CDR3 is built from 15 residues. Germline loops: CDR1 LGHNA, CDR2 YNFKEQ. The record originates from a study of type 1 regulatory T cells. The TCR originated in a human donor in good health. The rearrangement links TRBV4-2 to TRBJ2-5, with D perhaps matching TRBD2 (6 bases). The specimen sequenced was cultured non-Tr1 T cells, either the whole culture or a sorted T cell fraction (not recorded which). CDR3 in amino acids: CVSSRLVGLQETQYF. CDR3 bases: TGTGTCAGCAGCCGCTTAGTGGGACTCCAAGAGACCCAGTACTTC.